The 19 T cell receptor beta chains given below trace back to one sample, sequenced in a study of blood T cell repertoires in COVID-19. The data were produced by immunoSEQ multiplex PCR, yet TCRdb's version contains in-frame clones alone and is incomplete. Of about 62,000 clones listed, 65% to 85% were seen once; the top ten hold roughly 6.3%. The material sequenced was peripheral blood. The receptors originated from a human donor in a cohort sampled during active COVID-19.

The rearrangement joins TRBV5-1 to TRBJ2-7; D might be TRBD2 (6 bases). Germline V gives CDR1 SGHRS, CDR2 YFSETQ. The CDR3 covers 14 residues. V lost 0 bases, J lost 3 bases, and 10 bases lay in between. The CDR3 DNA follows: TGCGCCAGCAGCTTGGGGGCCGGGAGCTACGAGCAGTACTTC. It is translated as CASSLGAGSYEQYF.

This chain links TRBV28 with TRBJ1-4, with D possibly TRBD1 on 5 matching bases. The V gene's germline CDR1 is MDHEN and CDR2 SYDVKM. CDR3 size: 13 residues. V was pared by 5 bases and J by 8 bases, with 12 bases between. The CDR3 DNA follows: TGTGCCAGCAGTGGCCAGGGTTGGGAAAAACTGTTTTTT. This codes for CASSGQGWEKLFF.

The chain links TRBV27 to TRBJ1-4; the D is unclear. This CDR3 has 14 residues. Germline V gene lookup returns CDR1 MNHEY and CDR2 SMNVEV (reference sequence). V dropped 7 bases and J dropped 7 bases, with 16 bases sitting between them. This CDR3 is CASTPTQFSEKLFF. CDR3 sequence (DNA): TGTGCCAGCACCCCCACCCAATTTAGTGAAAAACTGTTTTTT.

The gene calls are TRBV19 and TRBJ1-6; 7 positions match TRBD1. Germline lookup yields CDR1 LNHDA and CDR2 SQIVND (reference sequence). Trimming cost V 1 base and J 11 bases; bases outside gene matches: 5. This CDR3 comprises 14 residues. For the CDR3, the DNA is TGTGCCAGTAGTATAGGACAGGGAGGACCACCCCTCCACTTT. Its protein is CASSIGQGGPPLHF.

The CDR3 DNA reads as TGTGCCAGCAGCCGCAGCGGGGGAGCTTTCTTT. The encoded protein is CASSRSGGAFF. V and J are TRBV14 and TRBJ1-1; possibly TRBD1 for D (5 bases). With 4 bases removed from V and 10 bases from J, the gap between germline ends came to 10 bases. The CDR3 runs to 11 residues. Germline V gene data show CDR1 as SGHDN and CDR2 as FVKESK.

The rearrangement links TRBV4-1 to TRBJ2-1, with 10 bases matching TRBD2. With V trimmed by 0 bases and J by 9 bases, 8 bases remained unmatched. Germline CDR1 and CDR2: MGHRA and YSYEKL. The CDR3 has 16 amino acids. The CDR3 here is CASSQDTGAGGFEQFF. The CDR3 coding sequence is TGCGCCAGCAGCCAAGATACCGGAGCGGGGGGGTTTGAGCAGTTCTTC.

This clone was observed a single time. The rearrangement links TRBV11-2 to TRBJ1-6, with D possibly being TRBD1 (6 bases). CDR3 length equals 15 residues. The germline gives CDR1 SGHAT, CDR2 FQNNGV. The germline V and J ends were trimmed by 2 bases and 8 bases, with 13 bases remaining between them. CDR3 residues: CASSLSGTQDSPLHF. CDR3 sequence (DNA): TGTGCCAGCAGCTTATCTGGGACACAAGATTCACCCCTCCACTTT.

The chain employs TRBV6-4 and TRBJ2-1; D is possibly TRBD1 (5 bases). V was trimmed by 3 bases and J by 4 bases, leaving 7 bases between them. This CDR3 spans 13 amino acids. Germline loops: CDR1 MRHNA, CDR2 SNTAGT. In nucleotides, the CDR3 is TGTGCCAGCAGTGAGACAGCTTACAATGAGCAGTTCTTC. Translating gives CASSETAYNEQFF.

This chain joins TRBV5-1 and TRBJ2-1; D is ambiguous. This CDR3 comprises 15 residues. CDR1 is SGHRS and CDR2 is YFSETQ in the germline V gene. Trimming removed 1 base from V and 4 bases from J, with 12 bases in between. The CDR3 DNA reads TGCGCCAGCAGCTTGCCCGGTGCCAGGTACAATGAGCAGTTCTTC. This codes for CASSLPGARYNEQFF.

The chain uses TRBV6-1 and TRBJ2-2, with 7 bases aligning to TRBD1. The germline V gene encodes CDR1 MNHNS and CDR2 SASEGT. V was clipped by 3 bases and J by 5 bases; unmatched bases: 3. The CDR3 length is 14 residues. The CDR3 DNA follows: TGTGCCAGCAGTGAGGGACAGAAGACCGGGGAGCTGTTTTTT. Its translation is CASSEGQKTGELFF.

This clone was counted a single time. The rearrangement joins TRBV2 to TRBJ1-5; TRBD1 might be the D (5 bases). Germline CDR1 is SNHLY and CDR2 is FYNNEI. There are 13 residues in the CDR3. V was cut by 4 bases and J by 5 bases, with 9 bases left in between. CDR3 residues: CASSGRGDQPQHF. For the CDR3, the DNA is TGTGCCAGCAGTGGGAGGGGAGATCAGCCCCAGCATTTT.

The gene calls are TRBV2 and TRBJ2-7, with D possibly being TRBD2 (6 bases). Looked up from germline, CDR1 is SNHLY and CDR2 is FYNNEI. This CDR3 region has 16 residues. Trimming stripped 5 bases from V and 6 bases from J, with 23 bases between. This CDR3 reads CASSFRGREAEGEQYF. The DNA for the CDR3 is TGTGCCAGCAGTTTCCGGGGCCGAGAGGCGGAGGGCGAGCAGTACTTC.

About this clone: One end of the junction does not line up with germline, which may come from a read error. The rearrangement uses TRBV2 and TRBJ1-1; D uncertain. The CDR3 length is 11 residues. Germline assignment: CDR1 SNHLY and CDR2 FYNNEI. CDR3 DNA sequence: TGCGTGGGCCGGGGAGACACTGAAGCTTTCTTT. It codes for CVGRGDTEAFF.

The rearrangement links TRBV7-2 to TRBJ2-1; 7 nucleotides agree with TRBD2. The CDR3 is made up of 14 amino acids. The J segment lost 7 bases and the V segment lost 4 bases, leaving 7 bases of the junction unmatched. The V gene's germline CDR1 is SGHTA and CDR2 FQGNSA. CDR3 nucleotide sequence: TGTGCCAGCAGCTCACCACTAGCGACAAATGAGCAGTTCTTC. Its protein product is CASSSPLATNEQFF.

The rearrangement uses TRBV15 and TRBJ2-5; 9 bases map to TRBD2. Germline lookup yields CDR1 LNHNV and CDR2 YYDKDF (reference sequence). The CDR3 spans 18 residues. The V and J ends lost 4 bases and 3 bases, in that order; junction bases with no gene match: 15. DNA of the CDR3: TGTGCCACCAGCATCCTCCTACATGCGGGAGGGCTAGAAGAGACCCAGTACTTC. The encoded protein is CATSILLHAGGLEETQYF.

This clone is judged medium-sized. The rearrangement links TRBV10-3 to TRBJ2-1; 10 positions agree with TRBD1. The ends lost 6 bases at V and 5 bases at J; junction bases unmatched: 4. Germline assignment: CDR1 ENHRY and CDR2 SYGVKD. The CDR3 has 14 amino acids. In nucleotides, the CDR3 is TGTGCCATCAGCCGGGACAGGGGAAACAATGAGCAGTTCTTC. This encodes CAISRDRGNNEQFF.

J is TRBJ2-2 and V is TRBV11-2; 9 bases map to TRBD1. CDR1 SGHAT and CDR2 FQNNGV come from the germline V gene. Trimming at V came to 3 bases and at J to 1 base, leaving 3 bases not matched to a gene. This CDR3 has 16 residues. The CDR3 protein is CASSFQTGGNTGELFF. The CDR3 region has the DNA TGTGCCAGCAGCTTCCAGACAGGGGGGAACACCGGGGAGCTGTTTTTT.

This chain joins TRBV23-1 and TRBJ1-4, with a possible D match to TRBD1 (5 bases). TRBV23-1 is designated an ORF whose function remains uncertain. V shed 5 bases and J shed 3 bases, with 19 bases lying between them. The CDR3 runs to 17 residues. In DNA form, the CDR3 reads TGCGCCAGCAGTTACGGACAACCTCCGAAGCCTAATGAAAAACTGTTTTTT. Translated: CASSYGQPPKPNEKLFF.

This chain uses TRBV24-1 with TRBJ1-2; 7 bases fit TRBD1. There are 12 residues in the CDR3. The germline CDR1 and CDR2 sequences are KGHDR and SFDVKD. V gave up 2 bases and J gave up 8 bases; unmatched junction bases: 1. CDR3 sequence (DNA): TGTGCCACCAGTGATTACAGGGGCGGCTACACCTTC. The encoded protein is CATSDYRGGYTF.